These 13 T cell receptor beta chains came from one sample sequenced in a study of cytomegalovirus exposure and HLA in healthy donors. PCR amplification relied on 60 Vbeta primers (plus 13 Jbeta primers). The assay was immunoSEQ multiplex PCR, and TCRdb's table has in-frame clones only and misses some. The table has approximately 190,000 clones, about 87% seen once; the top ten hold roughly 1.3%. Sequences were obtained from PBMCs. The receptor source for this set is a man younger than 45 in good health and CMV-seronegative.

This clone was seen a single time. V is TRBV6-5 and J is TRBJ2-7, with a tentative D call TRBD1 (6 bases). The CDR3 is made up of 15 amino acids. Germline CDR1 MNHEY, CDR2 SVGAGI. Trimming cost V 6 bases and J 3 bases, with 18 bases left between them. The CDR3 nucleotides read TGTGCCAGCAGACCCAACAGGGAAATCCGCTACGAGCAGTACTTC. It is translated as CASRPNREIRYEQYF.

V is TRBV2 and J is TRBJ1-2, with D possibly matching TRBD1 (5 bases). Germline loops: CDR1 SNHLY, CDR2 FYNNEI. The CDR3 extends over 14 amino acids. V lost 4 bases and J 0 bases, leaving 9 bases between the germline ends. The CDR3 region is CASSGRTPNYGYTF. In DNA, the CDR3 is TGTGCCAGCAGTGGTAGGACACCTAACTATGGCTACACCTTC.

The V gene is TRBV6-1, the J gene TRBJ2-2, with 9 bases matching TRBD1. The V and J ends lost 5 bases and 3 bases, in that order; junction bases with no gene match: 4. The germline gives CDR1 MNHNS, CDR2 SASEGT. The CDR3 covers 15 residues. The CDR3 DNA follows: TGTGCCAGCAGTCGGAGACAGGGGGACACCGGGGAGCTGTTTTTT. Translating gives CASSRRQGDTGELFF.

The rearrangement links TRBV29-1 to TRBJ2-1; perhaps TRBD1 as D (5 bases). The germline gives CDR1 SQVTM, CDR2 ANQGSEA. Trimming left V 5 bases short and J 0 bases short, with 20 bases between. CDR3 length: 17 residues. CDR3 region: CSVSGGKGRGSYNEQFF. The CDR3, as DNA: TGCAGCGTTTCTGGCGGAAAGGGGCGCGGCTCCTACAATGAGCAGTTCTTC.

V and J are TRBV4-3 and TRBJ1-6, with D perhaps matching TRBD1 (6 bases). V dropped 2 bases and J dropped 13 bases, with 18 bases sitting between them. Germline CDR1 and CDR2: LGHNA and YSLEER. The CDR3 totals 15 residues. The CDR3 loop is CASSQRDIRSSPLHF. DNA of the CDR3: TGCGCCAGCAGCCAACGGGACATAAGGTCCTCGCCCCTCCACTTT.

Comments on this clone: Sequence at one end of the junction differs from germline and may be a read error. This chain joins TRBV7-9 and TRBJ1-2; 8 nucleotides line up with TRBD1. Germline V gene sequence: CDR1 SEHNR, CDR2 FQNEAQ (reference sequence). The length of the CDR3 is 13 residues. The CDR3 spells CSSSLTGDWGYTF. The CDR3 DNA sequence: TGTTCCAGCAGCCTGACAGGGGACTGGGGCTACACCTTC.

The chain carries TRBV11-2 and TRBJ1-2, with 10 bases aligning to TRBD1. This CDR3 has 14 residues. The trim removed 7 bases at V and 2 bases at J, leaving 4 bases unmatched. CDR1 and CDR2 (germline): SGHAT, FQNNGV. The CDR3 loop reads CASTWGQGNYGYTF. CDR3 in DNA: TGTGCCAGCACCTGGGGACAGGGGAACTATGGCTACACCTTC. Using reference TRBV11-2 and TRBJ1-2 for the parts outside the CDR3, the full variable domain is EAGVAQSPRYKIIEKRQSVAFWCNPISGHATLYWYQQILGQGPKLLIQFQNNGVVDDSQLPKDRFSAERLKGVDSTLKIQPAKLEDSAVYLCASTWGQGNYGYTFGSGTRLTVV.

The CDR3 spells CASSSYTTTVAYEQYF. Here the CDR3 DNA reads TGTGCCAGCAGTTCTTACACGACCACAGTCGCTTACGAGCAGTACTTC. V gene TRBV28 combines with J gene TRBJ2-7, with no clear D. The germline V gene has CDR1 MDHEN and CDR2 SYDVKM. Trimming left V 4 bases short and J 4 bases short, with 20 bases between. This CDR3 is built from 16 residues.

The rearrangement links TRBV19 to TRBJ2-1; tentative D call: TRBD1 (5 bases). Trimming left V 5 bases short and J 5 bases short, with 16 bases between. CDR1 and CDR2 from the germline V gene are LNHDA and SQIVND (reference sequence). The CDR3 has 15 amino acids. The DNA for the CDR3 is TGTGCCAGTAGTGAATCCCCCAGGGTCAACAATGAGCAGTTCTTC. Protein sequence: CASSESPRVNNEQFF.

The gene calls are TRBV10-2 and TRBJ1-1; D uncertain. The V end lost 2 bases, the J end lost 7 bases, and 8 bases lay between the germline ends. The CDR3 runs to 12 residues. Germline V CDR1 and CDR2: WSHSY, SAAADI. CDR3 protein: CASSEMRNEAFF. CDR3 sequence (DNA): TGCGCCAGCAGTGAGATGCGAAATGAAGCTTTCTTT.

The CDR3 is CASSEARQGAEGYTF. The CDR3, as DNA: TGTGCCAGCAGTGAAGCCCGACAGGGGGCGGAGGGCTACACCTTC. V gene TRBV6-1 combines with J gene TRBJ1-2, with 10 bases identical to TRBD1. This CDR3 is 15 amino acids long. V was pared by 0 bases and J by 8 bases, with 6 bases of the junction left unmatched. The germline V gene encodes CDR1 MNHNS and CDR2 SASEGT.

This clone was seen only a few times. The rearrangement uses TRBV5-6 and TRBJ2-1; 12 nucleotides agree with TRBD2. Germline CDR1 SGHDT, CDR2 YYEEEE. CDR3 size: 17 residues. Losses at the gene ends were 3 bases for V and 6 bases for J; bases not matched to a gene: 10. Written as DNA, the CDR3 is TGTGCCAGCAGCTCCCAATTACTAGCGGGGGGCGTCAATGAGCAGTTCTTC. Encoded protein: CASSSQLLAGGVNEQFF.

This clone was seen a single time. This chain uses TRBV28 with TRBJ1-1; 8 nucleotides align to TRBD1. Germline V gene sequence: CDR1 MDHEN, CDR2 SYDVKM. This CDR3 region has 16 residues. V lost 3 bases and J lost 0; bases outside the gene matches: 6. CDR3: CASSLEGTGLNTEAFF. For the CDR3, the DNA is TGTGCCAGCAGTTTGGAAGGGACAGGACTGAACACTGAAGCTTTCTTT.